The 20 T cell receptor beta chains presented below share a single source sample, sequenced in a study of vaccination and CD4 T cells after COVID-19. Described treatment: approximately nine-day PBMC culture with coronavirus spike peptide pools or control peptides (ViraFEST assay). Antigens of these TCRs are unknown. Cultured CD4+ T cell DNA underwent sequencing with the Oncomine TCR Beta short-read assay. TCRdb processed the PCR reads anew with MiXCR; each CDR3 protein has one entry. There are about 15,000 distinct CDR3 sequences in the sample; under 50% occur only once, and 12% lies in the top ten. Sequencing was done on a sample of CD4+ T cells from blood, cultured in vitro. The receptors come from a human donor who had recovered from COVID-19.

This clonotype appeared a single time. The J gene is TRBJ2-7, the V gene TRBV7-2; possible D gene TRBD1, 6 bases. V dropped 5 bases and J dropped 6 bases, with 17 bases sitting between them. CDR3 length: 14 amino acids. The germline V gene has CDR1 SGHTA and CDR2 FQGNSA. As DNA, the CDR3 is TGTGCCAGCAGCGAGGGACATAGACTCCTCGAGCAGTACTTC. Translated: CASSEGHRLLEQYF.

In this sample, this clonotype turned up a few times. The rearrangement joins TRBV19 to TRBJ2-2, with 8 positions matching TRBD1. Germline assignment: CDR1 LNHDA and CDR2 SQIVND (reference sequence). The V gene end was trimmed by 7 bases and the J gene end by 4 bases; junction bases not matched to a gene: 11. This CDR3 is 16 amino acids long. This chain's CDR3 is CASIPHGQGGTGELFF. Written as DNA, the CDR3 is TGTGCCAGTATTCCTCATGGACAGGGAGGCACCGGGGAGCTGTTTTTT.

The chain couples TRBV20-1 to TRBJ1-5, with D perhaps matching TRBD1 (5 bases). This CDR3 comprises 16 residues. V shed 3 bases and J shed 6 bases, with 21 bases lying between them. The germline gives CDR1 DFQATT, CDR2 SNEGSKA (reference sequence). CDR3 sequence reads: CSASRADSGKTQPQHF. The CDR3 coding sequence is TGCAGTGCTAGTAGAGCTGACAGTGGGAAGACTCAGCCCCAGCATTTT.

The chain carries TRBV19 and TRBJ1-1; D gene ambiguous. Trimming took 6 bases from V and 1 from J, leaving 3 bases between them. Germline assignment: CDR1 LNHDA and CDR2 SQIVND (reference sequence). The CDR3 has 11 residues. The CDR3 spells CASRRNTEAFF. The CDR3 DNA reads as TGTGCCAGTAGGAGGAACACTGAAGCTTTCTTT.

Comments on this clonotype: A much larger clone differs from this one at a single base, so this may be a read error. This rearrangement joins TRBV7-3 to TRBJ2-2; 8 nucleotides agree with TRBD2. CDR1 SGHTA and CDR2 FQGTGA come from the germline V gene. This CDR3 region has 15 residues. After removal of 5 bases from V and 4 bases from J, the junction contained 6 bases not matched to a gene. The CDR3 protein is CASSAGGESTGELFF. The DNA for the CDR3 is TGTGCCAGCAGCGCCGGGGGGGAGAGCACCGGGGAGCTGTTTTTT.

This chain uses TRBV20-1 with TRBJ2-2; 11 bases are a match to TRBD1. Trimming cost V 6 bases and J 9 bases; bases outside gene matches: 12. Germline CDR1 is DFQATT and CDR2 is SNEGSKA (reference sequence). CDR3 length equals 15 residues. The CDR3 loop reads CSAREGTGGDWELFF. The CDR3 coding sequence is TGCAGTGCCCGCGAGGGGACAGGGGGGGACTGGGAGCTGTTTTTT.

This chain joins TRBV10-2 and TRBJ1-2, with 9 bases aligning to TRBD1. The CDR3 spans 15 residues. The germline CDR1 and CDR2 sequences are WSHSY and SAAADI. With V trimmed by 3 bases and J by 2 bases, 4 bases remained unmatched. CDR3 protein: CASSERGQGNYGYTF. Here the CDR3 DNA reads TGCGCCAGCAGTGAAAGGGGACAGGGCAACTATGGCTACACCTTC.

The rearrangement uses TRBV7-9 and TRBJ1-2; D is perhaps TRBD1 (5 bases). V was pared by 5 bases and J by 0 bases, with 13 bases between. The CDR3 consists of 15 residues. CDR1 SEHNR and CDR2 FQNEAQ come from the germline V gene (reference sequence). The CDR3 here is CASSPPGGANYGYTF. CDR3 nucleotide sequence: TGTGCCAGCAGCCCCCCGGGGGGGGCTAACTATGGCTACACCTTC.

The rearrangement links TRBV20-1 to TRBJ2-7; TRBD1 matches 8 bases. This CDR3 region has 12 residues. Germline V gene data show CDR1 as DFQATT and CDR2 as SNEGSKA (reference sequence). V was clipped by 3 bases and J by 7 bases; unmatched bases: 5. Written as DNA, the CDR3 is TGCAGTGCTAGCCCCGGACAGGGAGAGCAGTACTTC. It translates to CSASPGQGEQYF.

The chain couples TRBV5-1 to TRBJ2-5; perhaps TRBD2 as D (6 bases). Trimming took off 2 bases at V and 9 bases at J, with 20 bases between the two ends. From germline, CDR1 is SGHRS and CDR2 YFSETQ. The CDR3 is made up of 15 amino acids. The CDR3: CASSFAGRVEPAQYF. CDR3 nucleotide sequence: TGCGCCAGCAGCTTTGCGGGGAGAGTAGAGCCGGCCCAGTACTTC.

This clonotype was recorded once. The genes are TRBV4-1 and TRBJ1-5, with D uncertain. V was pared by 1 base and J by 7 bases, with 17 bases between. CDR3 length: 16 amino acids. Looked up from germline, CDR1 is MGHRA and CDR2 is YSYEKL. As DNA, the CDR3 is TGCGCCAGCAGCCAAGGACGCGATCCCCGCGGCCAGCCCCAGCATTTT. Translated: CASSQGRDPRGQPQHF.

This clonotype was detected a few times. The rearrangement uses TRBV7-8 and TRBJ2-5, with 10 bases lining up with TRBD2. V was clipped by 2 bases and J by 5 bases; unmatched bases: 29. CDR1 SGHVS and CDR2 FQNEAQ come from the germline V gene. The CDR3 sequence is 23 residues long. The CDR3 DNA reads as TGTGCCAGCAGCTTACGAGGTGCGACGGAGCGGGAGGGCCGAGTCGCGGCGGGGGAGACCCAGTACTTC. Protein: CASSLRGATEREGRVAAGETQYF.

The V call is TRBV12-3 or TRBV12-4, the J call TRBJ1-5; D possibly corresponds to TRBD1 (6 bases). The CDR3 has 18 amino acids. V was shortened by 7 bases and J by 1 base, with 23 bases between the two germline ends. CDR3: CASILPRSTGRSNQPQHF. CDR3 DNA: TGTGCCAGCATTTTGCCACGGTCCACAGGGCGAAGCAATCAGCCCCAGCATTTT.

V and J are TRBV6-5 and TRBJ1-5, with unresolved D. Deletions cut 2 bases from V and 5 bases from J, with 7 bases between. Germline values: CDR1 MNHEY, CDR2 SVGAGI. The CDR3 sequence is 13 residues long. The CDR3 region has the DNA TGTGCCAGCAGTTACGAACGGGATCAGCCCCAGCATTTT. Translation: CASSYERDQPQHF.

The sample holds a few counts of this clonotype. The chain couples TRBV10-3 to TRBJ2-3, with D maybe TRBD2 (5 bases). The germline V gene has CDR1 ENHRY and CDR2 SYGVKD. The CDR3 is made up of 15 amino acids. V shed 4 bases and J shed 2 bases, with 13 bases lying between them. The DNA of the CDR3 is TGTGCCATCAGTGGTGGCGGGTATTCCACAGATACGCAGTATTTT. It codes for CAISGGGYSTDTQYF.

The table lists this clonotype with a few counts. This chain links TRBV6-5 with TRBJ2-7; D may be TRBD1 or TRBD2 (5 bases each). This CDR3 has 13 residues. Germline V lookup: CDR1 MNHEY, CDR2 SVGAGI. Trimming took off 4 bases at V and 2 bases at J, with 9 bases between the two ends. The CDR3 DNA is TGTGCCAGCAGTTGGGACGGGACCTACGAGCAGTACTTC. It specifies CASSWDGTYEQYF.

This clonotype was found a few times. The chain combines TRBV2 with TRBJ1-5; 7 positions agree with TRBD1. The CDR3 is 16 residues long. Trimming cost V 3 bases and J 3 bases; bases outside gene matches: 8. Looked up from germline, CDR1 is SNHLY and CDR2 is FYNNEI. The CDR3 DNA reads as TGTGCCAGCAGTGATTTCGCCAGGGGGATCAATCAGCCCCAGCATTTT. Translating gives CASSDFARGINQPQHF.

The chain has TRBV3-1 and TRBJ2-3; tentatively, D is TRBD1 or TRBD2 (5 bases each). CDR1 and CDR2 from the germline V gene are LGHDT and YNNKEL (reference sequence). V dropped 0 bases and J dropped 0 bases, with 19 bases sitting between them. The CDR3 covers 19 residues. The CDR3 DNA sequence: TGTGCCAGCAGCCAAGATCCCGGAGTGGGGGTGGGAAGCACAGATACGCAGTATTTT. It encodes CASSQDPGVGVGSTDTQYF.

The chain has TRBV18 and TRBJ1-1; maybe TRBD1 (5 bases). CDR1 KGHSH and CDR2 LQKENI come from the germline V gene. This CDR3 has 13 amino acids. Trimming removed 6 bases from V and 0 bases from J, with 8 bases in between. CDR3 sequence reads: CASSGTVNTEAFF. Written as DNA, the CDR3 is TGTGCCAGCTCCGGGACCGTGAACACTGAAGCTTTCTTT.

The chain carries TRBV9 and TRBJ2-7; TRBD1 aligns across 8 bases. This CDR3 spans 13 amino acids. Germline lookup yields CDR1 SGDLS and CDR2 YYNGEE. With 3 bases clipped from V and 2 bases from J, the junction kept 1 base outside the gene matches. CDR3 sequence reads: CASSGQGTYEQYF. The DNA for the CDR3 is TGTGCCAGCAGCGGACAGGGGACCTACGAGCAGTACTTC. Supplemented by reference TRBV9 and TRBJ2-7, the full variable domain reads DSGVTQTPKHLITATGQRVTLRCSPRSGDLSVYWYQQSLDQGLQFLIQYYNGEERAKGNILERFSAQQFPDLHSELNLSSLELGDSALYFCASSGQGTYEQYFGPGTRLTVT.